These 17 T cell receptor beta chains were sequenced from one sample in a study of blood T cell repertoires in COVID-19. Profiling relied on immunoSEQ multiplex PCR, and the TCRdb table lists in-frame clones only, not all of them. The sample lists around 100,000 clones, roughly 83% occurring once. The source material was peripheral blood. The source of these receptors is a woman between 70 and 85 years old with acute or convalescent COVID-19.

The rearrangement joins TRBV5-1 to TRBJ2-2; D ambiguous. The CDR3 consists of 16 residues. V was clipped by 4 bases and J by 0 bases, with 13 bases between them. The germline V gene encodes CDR1 SGHRS and CDR2 YFSETQ. CDR3 sequence: CASSNQNIANTGELFF. The CDR3 DNA reads TGCGCCAGCAGCAATCAAAACATTGCGAACACCGGGGAGCTGTTTTTT.

V usage is TRBV5-1 and J usage is TRBJ2-1, with D possibly matching TRBD1 (7 bases). The CDR3 runs 19 residues. From germline, CDR1 is SGHRS and CDR2 YFSETQ. Trimming took 0 bases from V and 6 from J, leaving 25 bases between them. CDR3 bases: TGCGCCAGCAGCTTGGGTAACACAGGGGATCTACTAGCTGGCAATGAGCAGTTCTTC. Translated, it gives CASSLGNTGDLLAGNEQFF.

This clone appeared a few times. The chain combines TRBV16 with TRBJ1-2; no clear D gene. Germline CDR1 and CDR2: KGHSY and FQNENV. V gave up 0 bases and J gave up 8 bases, with 13 bases separating them. The CDR3 length is 14 residues. This chain's CDR3 is CASSQSTGSGGYTF. In DNA, the CDR3 is TGTGCCAGCAGCCAATCGACGGGATCTGGGGGCTACACCTTC.

J is TRBJ2-2 and V is TRBV7-3, with a weak D call TRBD2 (5 bases). The CDR3 runs to 15 residues. V dropped 1 base and J dropped 1 base, with 7 bases sitting between them. CDR1 and CDR2 (germline): SGHTA, FQGTGA. The CDR3 reads CASSLSTRNTGELFF. CDR3 bases: TGTGCCAGCAGCTTAAGTACTAGGAACACCGGGGAGCTGTTTTTT.

V gene TRBV15 combines with J gene TRBJ1-4, with unresolved D. CDR3 length: 16 residues. Trimming took 0 bases from V and 8 from J, leaving 16 bases between them. Per germline, CDR1 LNHNV and CDR2 YYDKDF (reference sequence). The DNA of the CDR3 is TGTGCCACCAGCAGAGATCGTAACGGAGTAGGAGAAAAACTGTTTTTT. Translation: CATSRDRNGVGEKLFF.

This chain links TRBV6-2 or TRBV6-3 with TRBJ1-5, with D maybe TRBD1 (6 bases). V lost 4 bases to trimming and J lost 7 bases, with 20 bases between them. Germline CDR1 is MNHEY and CDR2 is SVGEGT. This CDR3 comprises 16 residues. The CDR3 region has the DNA TGTGCCAGCAGTTTAATATCGGGGGGCAGGGCACAGCCCCAGCATTTT. Amino acid sequence: CASSLISGGRAQPQHF.

This chain joins TRBV19 and TRBJ2-3; a possible D gene is TRBD2 (5 bases). The germline V gene has CDR1 LNHDA and CDR2 SQIVND (reference sequence). The CDR3 covers 12 residues. The germline V and J ends were trimmed by 6 bases and 6 bases, with 10 bases remaining between them. CDR3 sequence reads: CASRPGGDTQYF. In DNA, the CDR3 is TGTGCCAGTAGACCCGGCGGGGATACGCAGTATTTT.

The count of this clone is one. The V gene is TRBV6-6, the J gene TRBJ2-7, with a weak D call TRBD1 (6 bases). Trimming took 5 bases from V and 2 from J, leaving 10 bases between them. Germline assignment: CDR1 MNHNY and CDR2 SVGAGI (reference sequence). The CDR3 has 13 amino acids. CDR3 nucleotides: TGTGCCAGCAGTGGGCGGACAGCCTACGAGCAGTACTTC. This encodes CASSGRTAYEQYF.

A single count supports this clone. Other DNA sequences from this sample encode an identical CDR3 as well. The genes are TRBV5-6 and TRBJ2-5; 7 nucleotides line up with TRBD2. This CDR3 is built from 13 residues. Unmatched junction bases numbered 0, after V lost 1 base and J lost 3 bases. Germline-derived CDR1 and CDR2 are SGHDT and YYEEEE. CDR3 sequence (DNA): TGTGCCAGCAGCTTGCGGGGGGAAGAGACCCAGTACTTC. Translated: CASSLRGEETQYF.

The chain recombines TRBV5-4 with TRBJ1-2; 8 positions match TRBD1. V shed 4 bases and J 4 bases; nucleotides not matched to a gene: 9. Germline V CDR1 and CDR2: SGHNT, YYREEE (reference sequence). The CDR3 runs 15 residues. The CDR3 region has the DNA TGTGCCAGCAGCCGCCGACAGGGGTGGGTCTATGGCTACACCTTC. Its translation is CASSRRQGWVYGYTF.

The chain couples TRBV6-4 to TRBJ1-1; tentative D call: TRBD1 (6 bases). Germline CDR1 reads MRHNA; CDR2 reads SNTAGT. V lost 5 bases, J lost 5 bases, and 12 bases lay in between. This CDR3 is 13 amino acids long. CDR3 bases: TGTGCCAGCAGTTCGGACAGTAATACTGAAGCTTTCTTT. It is translated as CASSSDSNTEAFF.

This sequence joins TRBV6-6 and TRBJ2-5; the match to TRBD1 covers 8 bases. Per germline, CDR1 MNHNY and CDR2 SVGAGI (reference sequence). Trimming cost V 8 bases and J 7 bases; bases outside gene matches: 15. The CDR3 is 15 amino acids. CDR3 sequence reads: CASGPTGALPPTQYF. For the CDR3, the DNA is TGTGCCAGCGGCCCGACAGGGGCCCTGCCCCCGACCCAGTACTTC.

The rearrangement uses TRBV12-3 or TRBV12-4 and TRBJ1-5; D not certain. Trimming took off 2 bases at V and 3 bases at J, with 5 bases between the two ends. This CDR3 has 13 amino acids. In DNA form, the CDR3 reads TGTGCCAGCAGTTTATCCTACAATCAGCCCCAGCATTTT. The encoded protein is CASSLSYNQPQHF.

The rearrangement joins TRBV19 to TRBJ2-5, with TRBD1 matching 7 bases. The CDR3 loop spans 13 amino acids. CDR1 is LNHDA, CDR2 SQIVND, per germline (reference sequence). V lost 5 bases, J lost 5 bases, and 5 bases stayed unmatched. CDR3 amino acids: CASSEGGVETQYF. The CDR3 DNA reads TGTGCCAGTAGTGAAGGGGGCGTCGAGACCCAGTACTTC. Full variable domain (rest looked up from reference TRBV19 and TRBJ2-5): DGGITQSPKYLFRKEGQNVTLSCEQNLNHDAMYWYRQDPGQGLRLIYYSQIVNDFQKGDIAEGYSVSREKKESFPLTVTSAQKNPTAFYLCASSEGGVETQYFGPGTRLLVL.

The rearrangement joins TRBV24-1 to TRBJ1-2; TRBD1 might be the D (6 bases). The CDR3 contains 17 residues. V lost 3 bases to trimming and J lost 1 base, with 17 bases between them. Germline CDR1 reads KGHDR; CDR2 reads SFDVKD. CDR3 sequence: CATSDLYDRLFNYGYTF. The CDR3 nucleotides are TGTGCCACCAGTGATCTATACGACAGGCTTTTTAACTATGGCTACACCTTC.

The count of this clone is one. The chain links TRBV11-1 to TRBJ2-1; 8 bases match TRBD1. Germline V gene lookup returns CDR1 SGHAT and CDR2 FQDESV (reference sequence). CDR3 size: 15 residues. Unmatched junction bases numbered 7, after V lost 5 bases and J lost 4 bases. The CDR3 DNA reads as TGTGCCAGCAGCAAGTCCCGGGACAGGTACAATGAGCAGTTCTTC. It is translated as CASSKSRDRYNEQFF.

The rearrangement joins TRBV11-2 to TRBJ1-6, with D tentatively TRBD1 (6 bases). Trimming removed 5 bases from V and 1 base from J, with 12 bases in between. This CDR3 is 16 amino acids long. The V gene's germline CDR1 is SGHAT and CDR2 FQNNGV. The CDR3 DNA sequence: TGTGCCAGCAGCACTAGGGGGGGATCCTATAATTCACCCCTCCACTTT. Translating it yields CASSTRGGSYNSPLHF.